The 21 T cell receptor beta chains listed next were all sequenced from one sample in a study of blood T cell repertoires in COVID-19. The table came from immunoSEQ multiplex PCR; TCRdb's copy has only in-frame clones and leaves some out. This table has about 200,000 clones, 86% appearing once. The sample consisted of PBMCs or T cells enriched from blood (not recorded which). The receptors here all came from a man in his forties with acute COVID-19.

The chain carries TRBV3-1 (or the pseudogene TRBV3-2) and TRBJ2-7; no firm D call. CDR3 length equals 14 residues. The V end was cut by 0 bases, the J end by 8 bases, with 14 bases between. The germline CDR1 and CDR2 sequences are LGHDT and YNNKEL (reference sequence). CDR3 in amino acids: CASSQDFTPGKQYF. In nucleotides, the CDR3 is TGTGCCAGCAGCCAAGATTTTACTCCCGGTAAGCAGTACTTC.

J is TRBJ1-3 and V is TRBV18; no firm D call. From germline, CDR1 is KGHSH and CDR2 LQKENI. CDR3 length: 19 residues. Trimming cost V 4 bases and J 0 bases, with 22 bases left between them. The CDR3 here is CASSLHQPADYDSGNTIYF. The CDR3 DNA reads as TGTGCCAGCTCACTCCACCAACCGGCTGACTACGACTCTGGAAACACCATATATTTT.

This chain uses TRBV11-3 with TRBJ2-7, with 9 bases aligning to TRBD1. CDR3 length: 14 residues. CDR1 is SGHNT and CDR2 is YENEEA in the germline V gene. With 10 bases clipped from V and 5 bases from J, the junction kept 12 bases outside the gene matches. As DNA, the CDR3 is TGTGCCAAAGCACCGGGACAGGGCACCGACGAGCAGTACTTC. It translates to CAKAPGQGTDEQYF.

The chain carries TRBV24-1 and TRBJ2-5; D is possibly TRBD2 (6 bases). The CDR3 sequence is 13 residues long. Looked up from germline, CDR1 is KGHDR and CDR2 is SFDVKD. V was cut by 9 bases and J by 8 bases, with 18 bases left in between. This CDR3 reads CATDPGSMRTQYF. CDR3 nucleotide sequence: TGTGCCACCGACCCCGGGAGTATGAGAACCCAGTACTTC.

V usage is TRBV19 and J usage is TRBJ2-5; possibly TRBD2 for D (6 bases). Germline CDR1 reads LNHDA; CDR2 reads SQIVND (reference sequence). With 2 bases removed from V and 3 bases from J, the gap between germline ends came to 16 bases. The CDR3 extends over 16 amino acids. The CDR3 spells CASSITVGGSEETQYF. CDR3 DNA sequence: TGTGCCAGTAGTATAACTGTGGGGGGATCGGAAGAGACCCAGTACTTC.

The rearrangement joins TRBV7-3 to TRBJ1-1; possible D gene TRBD1, 6 bases. This CDR3 has 13 residues. V gave up 4 bases and J gave up 4 bases, with 10 bases separating them. Germline assignment: CDR1 SGHTA and CDR2 FQGTGA. Written as DNA, the CDR3 is TGTGCCAGCAGCTCTGGACAGCTCACTGAAGCTTTCTTT. Amino acid sequence: CASSSGQLTEAFF.

V and J are TRBV5-8 and TRBJ2-1; 8 nucleotides agree with TRBD2. The CDR3 is 14 residues long. CDR1 and CDR2 from the germline V gene are SGHTS and YDEGEE. With 2 bases clipped from V and 9 bases from J, the junction kept 7 bases outside the gene matches. This chain's CDR3 is CASSFGGRFSEQFF. CDR3 nucleotide sequence: TGTGCCAGCAGCTTTGGCGGGAGGTTCAGTGAGCAGTTCTTC.

The V gene is TRBV28, the J gene TRBJ1-3; TRBD1 matches at 8 bases. Per germline, CDR1 MDHEN and CDR2 SYDVKM. J gave up 0 bases and V 3 bases, and 16 bases lay outside the gene matches. The CDR3 runs 20 residues. The CDR3 sequence: CASSFSVRQGALTSGNTIYF. The CDR3 DNA reads as TGTGCCAGCAGTTTCAGTGTTCGTCAGGGGGCCCTAACCTCTGGAAACACCATATATTTT. Full variable domain (outside the CDR3, taken from reference TRBV28 and TRBJ1-3): DVKVTQSSRYLVKRTGEKVFLECVQDMDHENMFWYRQDPGLGLRLIYFSYDVKMKEKGDIPEGYSVSREKKERFSLILESASTNQTSMYLCASSFSVRQGALTSGNTIYFGEGSWLTVV.

This clone occurred a few times. This chain connects TRBV28 to TRBJ1-5; D may be TRBD1 (5 bases). Germline CDR1 and CDR2: MDHEN and SYDVKM. Trimming took off 8 bases at V and 3 bases at J, with 11 bases between the two ends. The CDR3 totals 13 residues. The CDR3 spells CASRQTLNQPQHF. The DNA for the CDR3 is TGTGCCAGCCGACAGACACTCAATCAGCCCCAGCATTTT. The variable domain in full, with the rest retrieved from reference TRBV28 and TRBJ1-5, is DVKVTQSSRYLVKRTGEKVFLECVQDMDHENMFWYRQDPGLGLRLIYFSYDVKMKEKGDIPEGYSVSREKKERFSLILESASTNQTSMYLCASRQTLNQPQHFGDGTRLSIL.

The chain employs TRBV28 and TRBJ1-2; 8 nucleotides line up with TRBD1. V lost 4 bases, J lost 7 bases, and 8 bases stayed unmatched. The length of the CDR3 is 14 residues. CDR1 MDHEN and CDR2 SYDVKM come from the germline V gene. In nucleotides, the CDR3 is TGTGCCAGCAGTTACCGGACAGGGTGGGGTGGCTACACCTTC. Protein product: CASSYRTGWGGYTF.

This chain uses TRBV11-2 with TRBJ2-6; D is undetermined. V was clipped by 8 bases and J by 1 base, with 21 bases between them. Germline V gives CDR1 SGHAT, CDR2 FQNNGV. The CDR3 totals 18 residues. The CDR3 nucleotides read TGTGCCAGCCGGTTTCCAGCTCCTACGACTTCTGGGGCCAACGTCCTGACTTTC. This gives the protein CASRFPAPTTSGANVLTF.

The chain couples TRBV7-7 to TRBJ1-1; D may be TRBD1 (6 bases). CDR1 and CDR2 from the germline V gene are SSHAT and FNYEAQ (reference sequence). The CDR3 has 15 residues. V lost 5 bases and J lost 3, with 16 bases in between. CDR3 sequence: CASSLYLGADTEAFF. CDR3 in DNA: TGTGCCAGCAGCCTCTACCTGGGGGCGGACACTGAAGCTTTCTTT.

This clone was picked up one time. The chain has TRBV3-1 (or the pseudogene TRBV3-2) and TRBJ1-3; the D gene is possibly TRBD1 (6 bases). The CDR3 loop spans 20 amino acids. Trimming left V 0 bases short and J 3 bases short, with 24 bases between. CDR1 LGHDT and CDR2 YNNKEL come from the germline V gene (reference sequence). As DNA, the CDR3 is TGTGCCAGCAGCCAAGACAGATGGCCATCCAGGGTAGGGGGTGGAAACACCATATATTTT. Its protein is CASSQDRWPSRVGGGNTIYF.

The chain uses TRBV19 and TRBJ1-3; D is ambiguous. This CDR3 contains 15 residues. V lost 1 base to trimming and J lost 0 bases, with 7 bases between them. The germline V gene has CDR1 LNHDA and CDR2 SQIVND (reference sequence). As DNA, the CDR3 is TGTGCCAGTAGTATAGCGGGATACTCTGGAAACACCATATATTTT. The encoded protein is CASSIAGYSGNTIYF.

The chain uses TRBV9 and TRBJ2-6, with D tentatively TRBD2 (5 bases). CDR1 and CDR2 (germline): SGDLS, YYNGEE. Trimming left V 4 bases short and J 2 bases short, with 13 bases between. This CDR3 is built from 16 residues. The CDR3 nucleotides are TGTGCCAGCAGCTCCCTTGGGAGTCCTGGGGCCAACGTCCTGACTTTC. Its translation: CASSSLGSPGANVLTF.

The chain has TRBV6-5 and TRBJ1-2, with 7 positions matching TRBD1. This CDR3 spans 13 amino acids. V shed 9 bases and J 2 bases; nucleotides not matched to a gene: 6. Per the germline V gene, CDR1 is MNHEY and CDR2 is SVGAGI. This CDR3 is CASSTGINYGYTF. The CDR3 DNA follows: TGTGCCAGTTCGACAGGGATCAACTATGGCTACACCTTC.

This clone showed up just once. The CDR3, as DNA: TGTGCCAGCAGCTTAGATGCCGGGACTAGCACCTACGAGCAGTACTTC. This sequence encodes CASSLDAGTSTYEQYF. V and J are TRBV11-2 and TRBJ2-7; 9 bases line up with TRBD2. The germline CDR1 and CDR2 sequences are SGHAT and FQNNGV. The CDR3 has 16 amino acids. The junction had 5 bases not matched to a gene; V was cut back by 0 bases and J by 2 bases.

The genes are TRBV19 and TRBJ2-2; maybe TRBD2 (6 bases). V gave up 8 bases and J gave up 3 bases, with 13 bases separating them. This CDR3 is built from 14 residues. The germline CDR1 and CDR2 sequences are LNHDA and SQIVND (reference sequence). CDR3: CASGGSVDTGELFF. The CDR3 DNA reads as TGTGCCAGTGGGGGGAGTGTTGACACCGGGGAGCTGTTTTTT.

This clone was seen a handful of times. The rearrangement joins TRBV29-1 to TRBJ2-3, with 9 nucleotides matching TRBD1. The length of the CDR3 is 16 residues. Germline CDR1 reads SQVTM; CDR2 reads ANQGSEA. Losses at the gene ends were 6 bases for V and 3 bases for J; bases not matched to a gene: 13. The CDR3 DNA sequence: TGCAGCGTGGCCGGGACAGGGACTTCTGGGACAGATACGCAGTATTTT. Translation gives CSVAGTGTSGTDTQYF.

In its sample, this clone was seen many times. The chain combines TRBV7-7 with TRBJ2-7, with TRBD1 matching over 11 bases. The CDR3 consists of 15 residues. With 5 bases clipped from V and 3 bases from J, the junction kept 6 bases outside the gene matches. In germline, CDR1 is SSHAT, CDR2 FNYEAQ (reference sequence). The CDR3 DNA follows: TGTGCCAGCAGCGAGGGACAGGGGGGAGTCTACGAGCAGTACTTC. The encoded protein is CASSEGQGGVYEQYF.

The chain is built from TRBV30 and TRBJ2-7; D is perhaps TRBD1 (6 bases). Germline V gene data show CDR1 as GTSNPN and CDR2 as SVGIG (reference sequence). V lost 2 bases and J 6 bases, leaving 8 bases between the germline ends. This CDR3 is built from 11 residues. The CDR3 reads CAWSSGVEQYF. CDR3 sequence (DNA): TGTGCCTGGAGTTCAGGGGTCGAGCAGTACTTC.